What follows are 20 T cell receptor beta chains derived from one specimen sequenced in a study of Ad26.COV2.S vaccination and SARS-CoV-2 variants. Measured with immunoSEQ multiplex PCR; TCRdb has only the in-frame clones, and not every one. This table has about 350,000 clones, roughly 84% appearing once. Treatment described: about 20 received Ad26.COV2.S at low or high dose, single or two shots; several received placebo; per-sample allocation not given. Samples were taken on day 63 after the first vaccine or placebo injection. This material consisted of peripheral blood, taken in a trial of Ad26.COV2.S vaccine versus placebo. These receptors were taken from a person between 18 and 65 years old who received the Ad26.COV2.S COVID-19 vaccine or a placebo.

This clone occurred a few times. The J gene is TRBJ1-1, the V gene TRBV5-5; 7 bases line up with TRBD1. The trim removed 4 bases at V and 2 bases at J, leaving 8 bases unmatched. The CDR3 is 15 amino acids. The germline V gene encodes CDR1 SGHKS and CDR2 YYEKEE (reference sequence). CDR3 bases: TGTGCCAGCAGCACCACAGGGGAGCTTAACACTGAAGCTTTCTTT. It codes for CASSTTGELNTEAFF.

V usage is TRBV12-5 and J usage is TRBJ2-5; possibly TRBD2 for D (5 bases). The ends were cut back, 1 base at V and 5 bases at J, with 17 bases in the middle. CDR1 and CDR2 from the germline V gene are LGHNT and FRNRAP. CDR3 length equals 16 residues. The CDR3 reads CASGLAITRGGETQYF. The CDR3 nucleotides read TGTGCTAGTGGTTTGGCCATTACCCGGGGTGGTGAGACCCAGTACTTC.

This clone was observed once. The chain employs TRBV28 and TRBJ1-1; 7 positions agree with TRBD1. The junction had 7 bases not matched to a gene; V was cut back by 5 bases and J by 4 bases. Germline V gene sequence: CDR1 MDHEN, CDR2 SYDVKM. The CDR3 is 14 residues long. The DNA of the CDR3 is TGTGCCAGCAGTATACAGGGGAGGCGCACTGAAGCTTTCTTT. This gives the protein CASSIQGRRTEAFF.

The chain carries TRBV12-3 or TRBV12-4 and TRBJ2-2, with unresolved D. Trimming pared 6 bases from V and 3 bases from J, leaving 8 bases between. This CDR3 region has 13 residues. Here the CDR3 DNA reads TGTGCCAGCAGCCAAGGGTACACCGGGGAGCTGTTTTTT. Encoded protein: CASSQGYTGELFF.

This clone occurred once. The chain combines TRBV6-4 with TRBJ1-5; 7 bases are a match to TRBD1. V was pared by 8 bases and J by 2 bases, with 6 bases of the junction left unmatched. CDR3 length: 14 amino acids. The V gene's germline CDR1 is MRHNA and CDR2 SNTAGT. The CDR3 spells CASPNRGRNQPQHF. CDR3 in DNA: TGTGCCAGCCCGAACAGGGGCCGCAATCAGCCCCAGCATTTT.

The chain has TRBV5-6 and TRBJ2-7; possibly TRBD1 for D (6 bases). The CDR3 contains 16 residues. V was shortened by 2 bases and J by 3 bases, with 18 bases between the two germline ends. Per germline, CDR1 SGHDT and CDR2 YYEEEE. This chain's CDR3 is CASSFKHTDRHYEQYF. CDR3 in DNA: TGTGCCAGCAGCTTCAAACACACAGACAGGCACTACGAGCAGTACTTC.

This clone was detected a few times. The CDR3 is CASSFQRQGRQYF. CDR3 DNA sequence: TGTGCCAGCAGTTTCCAAAGACAGGGCAGGCAGTACTTC. The V and J genes are TRBV27 and TRBJ2-7; 7 nucleotides line up with TRBD1. V shed 3 bases and J 9 bases; nucleotides not matched to a gene: 8. Per germline, CDR1 MNHEY and CDR2 SMNVEV (reference sequence). The CDR3 totals 13 residues.

This clone was detected once. The chain employs TRBV7-8 and TRBJ2-7; the D gene is possibly TRBD1 (5 bases). Germline lookup yields CDR1 SGHVS and CDR2 FQNEAQ. The ends were cut back, 5 bases at V and 0 bases at J, with 11 bases in the middle. The CDR3 contains 14 residues. CDR3: CASSPRQSSYEQYF. CDR3 coding DNA: TGTGCCAGCAGCCCCAGACAGAGCTCCTACGAGCAGTACTTC. The full variable domain, in which reference TRBV7-8 and TRBJ2-7 provide the parts outside the CDR3, is GAGVSQSPRYKVAKRGQDVALRCDPISGHVSLFWYQQALGQGPEFLTYFQNEAQLDKSGLPSDRFFAERPEGSVSTLKIQRTQQEDSAVYLCASSPRQSSYEQYFGPGTRLTVT.

CDR3 in DNA: TGCGCCAGCAGCCAAGAGGGTCCCGGGATCTATGGCTACACCTTC. Its protein product is CASSQEGPGIYGYTF. The chain has TRBV4-3 and TRBJ1-2; unclear D gene. The CDR3 is 15 residues long. V gave up 0 bases and J gave up 4 bases, with 12 bases separating them. Germline V CDR1 and CDR2: LGHNA, YSLEER.

The chain links TRBV5-4 to TRBJ2-7, with D possibly being TRBD2 (6 bases). The CDR3 is 15 amino acids. Trimming left V 4 bases short and J 0 bases short, with 14 bases between. Germline V gene lookup returns CDR1 SGHNT and CDR2 YYREEE (reference sequence). The CDR3 DNA follows: TGTGCCAGCAGCCCCTGGGACGGGAGCTCCTACGAGCAGTACTTC. As protein: CASSPWDGSSYEQYF.

The V gene is TRBV9, the J gene TRBJ2-3; 8 bases match TRBD2. Germline lookup yields CDR1 SGDLS and CDR2 YYNGEE. Unmatched junction bases numbered 8, after V lost 7 bases and J lost 4 bases. The CDR3 length is 14 residues. The CDR3 sequence is CASQSGGSSDTQYF. The CDR3 nucleotides are TGTGCCAGCCAAAGCGGGGGAAGCTCAGATACGCAGTATTTT.

The chain joins TRBV4-3 to TRBJ2-7, with 8 nucleotides matching TRBD1. The V and J ends lost 0 bases and 12 bases, in that order; junction bases with no gene match: 7. CDR3 length: 13 amino acids. Germline CDR1 reads LGHNA; CDR2 reads YSLEER. DNA for the CDR3: TGCGCCAGCAGCCAAGACGGACAGGGAGGACGGTACTTC. This sequence encodes CASSQDGQGGRYF.

This clone has at least ten counts. The chain recombines TRBV5-1 with TRBJ2-3; 14 bases match TRBD2. V trimming: 0 bases; J trimming: 2 bases; junction bases outside the gene matches: 5. Germline lookup yields CDR1 SGHRS and CDR2 YFSETQ. This CDR3 contains 18 residues. The CDR3 bases are TGCGCCAGCAGCTTGGGACTAGCGGGGGGGTCCCCCACAGATACGCAGTATTTT. Translating it yields CASSLGLAGGSPTDTQYF.

The genes are TRBV7-2 and TRBJ2-7, with TRBD2 matching 11 bases. This CDR3 comprises 15 residues. In germline, CDR1 is SGHTA, CDR2 FQGNSA. The ends lost 6 bases at V and 4 bases at J; junction bases unmatched: 8. The CDR3 region is CASRPVLAGGYEQYF. CDR3 DNA: TGTGCCAGCAGACCTGTGCTAGCGGGGGGTTACGAGCAGTACTTC.

J is TRBJ1-6 and V is TRBV7-9; D uncertain. The CDR3 length is 15 residues. Germline V gives CDR1 SEHNR, CDR2 FQNEAQ (reference sequence). Trimming pared 1 base from V and 9 bases from J, leaving 13 bases between. The CDR3 reads CASSLESLGSSPLHF. In DNA form, the CDR3 reads TGTGCCAGCAGCTTAGAGAGCTTGGGGAGTTCACCCCTCCACTTT. Full variable domain (outside the CDR3, taken from reference TRBV7-9 and TRBJ1-6): DTGVSQNPRHKITKRGQNVTFRCDPISEHNRLYWYRQTLGQGPEFLTYFQNEAQLEKSRLLSDRFSAERPKGSFSTLEIQRTEQGDSAMYLCASSLESLGSSPLHFGNGTRLTVT.

This chain uses TRBV2 with TRBJ1-1, with D unresolved. Germline assignment: CDR1 SNHLY and CDR2 FYNNEI. Trimming stripped 7 bases from V and 0 bases from J, with 12 bases between. The CDR3 consists of 14 residues. The CDR3 loop reads CASIIEQLNTEAFF. The CDR3 nucleotides are TGTGCCAGCATAATAGAACAGTTGAACACTGAAGCTTTCTTT.

The V call is TRBV5-6, the J call TRBJ1-5; 9 bases line up with TRBD1. J gave up 2 bases and V 4 bases, and 7 bases lay outside the gene matches. The CDR3 sequence is 16 residues long. Looked up from germline, CDR1 is SGHDT and CDR2 is YYEEEE. For the CDR3, the DNA is TGTGCCAGCAGCGAAACAGGGGGCTGGGGCAATCAGCCCCAGCATTTT. Amino acids: CASSETGGWGNQPQHF.

The chain employs TRBV28 and TRBJ2-7; weak D call: TRBD2 (6 bases). The length of the CDR3 is 15 residues. Germline V gene sequence: CDR1 MDHEN, CDR2 SYDVKM. Deletions cut 8 bases from V and 4 bases from J, with 21 bases between. Written as DNA, the CDR3 is TGTGCCAGCGTTACGTCGGCAGGGAGGTGGTACGAGCAGTACTTC. Translation: CASVTSAGRWYEQYF.

This clone was seen more than once but under ten times. CDR3: CAIRTDTLGAFF. The DNA for the CDR3 is TGTGCCATCAGAACAGACACCCTAGGGGCTTTCTTT. The J gene is TRBJ1-1, the V gene TRBV10-3; D not certain. V dropped 6 bases and J dropped 11 bases, with 16 bases sitting between them. The germline V gene encodes CDR1 ENHRY and CDR2 SYGVKD. This CDR3 region has 12 residues.

This rearrangement joins TRBV7-6 to TRBJ2-1, with D perhaps assigned TRBD1 or TRBD2 (5 bases each). Germline V gene sequence: CDR1 SGHVS, CDR2 FNYEAQ. Trimming pared 5 bases from V and 6 bases from J, leaving 26 bases between. This CDR3 is 18 amino acids long. Here the CDR3 DNA reads TGTGCCAGCAGCCCCAAGGGGCTAGGGAGCATTCCGGGCAATGAGCAGTTCTTC. This sequence encodes CASSPKGLGSIPGNEQFF. Variable domain in full (rest from reference TRBV7-6 and TRBJ2-1): GAGVSQSPRYKVTKRGQDVALRCDPISGHVSLYWYRQALGQGPEFLTYFNYEAQQDKSGLPNDRFSAERPEGSISTLTIQRTEQRDSAMYRCASSPKGLGSIPGNEQFFGPGTRLTVL.